This TCR beta chain derives from a study of chemoradiotherapy in HPV16-positive cancers. Across the study: Candidate HPV-specific T-cell clones and common TCR motifs came from functional assays in a couple of HPV16-positive patients. Study-wide results and caveats: For HPV16-positive patients, expanding HPV-responsive T cells associated with longer recurrence-free survival. Only two HPV16-positive patients supplied the functional HPV-specificity definition.

Sequencing was performed with immunoSEQ multiplex PCR; in TCRdb, only in-frame clones are kept and a portion is missing. Here the sample spans tens of thousands of clones, roughly 93% being singletons. As for this clone: Its target is unknown.

The source of this sequence is a human donor with HPV-associated anogenital cancer. This sample comprised blood, obtained from a patient who underwent chemoradiotherapy.

In DNA, the CDR3 is TGTGCCAGCAGCGTATCGGCGGGGGGGAGCTATGAGCAGTTCTTC. Protein product: CASSVSAGGSYEQFF. The chain couples TRBV9 to TRBJ2-1; 9 bases align to TRBD2. The trim removed 1 base at V and 8 bases at J, leaving 7 bases unmatched. Germline CDR1 reads SGDLS; CDR2 reads YYNGEE. The CDR3 is made up of 15 amino acids. Full variable domain (missing parts from reference TRBV9 and TRBJ2-1): DSGVTQTPKHLITATGQRVTLRCSPRSGDLSVYWYQQSLDQGLQFLIQYYNGEERAKGNILERFSAQQFPDLHSELNLSSLELGDSALYFCASSVSAGGSYEQFFGPGTRLTVL.